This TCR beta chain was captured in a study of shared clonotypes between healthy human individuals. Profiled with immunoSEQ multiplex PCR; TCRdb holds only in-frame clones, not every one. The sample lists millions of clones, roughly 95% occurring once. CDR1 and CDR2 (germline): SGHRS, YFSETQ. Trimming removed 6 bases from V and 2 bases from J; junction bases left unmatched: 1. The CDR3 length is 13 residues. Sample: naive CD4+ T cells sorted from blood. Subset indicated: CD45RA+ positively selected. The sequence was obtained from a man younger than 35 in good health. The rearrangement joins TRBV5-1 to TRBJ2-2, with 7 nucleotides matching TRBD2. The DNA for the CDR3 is TGCGCCAGCACGGGAGGTAACACCGGGGAGCTGTTTTTT. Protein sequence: CASTGGNTGELFF.